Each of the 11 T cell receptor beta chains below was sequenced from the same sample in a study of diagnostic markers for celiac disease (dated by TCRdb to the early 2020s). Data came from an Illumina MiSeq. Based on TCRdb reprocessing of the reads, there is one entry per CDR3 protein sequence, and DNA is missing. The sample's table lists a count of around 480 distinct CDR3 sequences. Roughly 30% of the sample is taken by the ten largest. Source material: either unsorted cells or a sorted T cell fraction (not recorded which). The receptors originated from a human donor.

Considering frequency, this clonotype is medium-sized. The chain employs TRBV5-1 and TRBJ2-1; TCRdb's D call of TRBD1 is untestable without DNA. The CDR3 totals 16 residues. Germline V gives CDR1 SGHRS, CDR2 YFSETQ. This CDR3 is CASSGWGQGETDEQFF. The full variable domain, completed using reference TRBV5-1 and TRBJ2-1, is KAGVTQTPRYLIKTRGQQVTLSCSPISGHRSVSWYQQTPGQGLQFLFEYFSETQRNKGNFPGRFSGRQFSNSRSEMNVSTLELGDSALYLCASSGWGQGETDEQFFGPGTRLTVL.

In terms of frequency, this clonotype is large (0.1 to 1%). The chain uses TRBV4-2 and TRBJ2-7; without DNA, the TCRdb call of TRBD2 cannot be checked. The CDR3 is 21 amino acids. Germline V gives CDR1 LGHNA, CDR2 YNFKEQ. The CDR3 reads CASSQVRYSVMGLAGGYEQYF.

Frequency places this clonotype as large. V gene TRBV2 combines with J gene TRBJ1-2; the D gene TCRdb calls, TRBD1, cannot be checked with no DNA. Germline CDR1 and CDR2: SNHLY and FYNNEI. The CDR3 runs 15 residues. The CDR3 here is CASRMGGTEIYGYTF.

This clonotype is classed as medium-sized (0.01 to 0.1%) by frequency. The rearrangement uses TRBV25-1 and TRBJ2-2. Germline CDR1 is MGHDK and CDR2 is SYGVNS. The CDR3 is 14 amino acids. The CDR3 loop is CASSFGANTGELFF. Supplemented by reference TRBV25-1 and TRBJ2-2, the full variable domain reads EADIYQTPRYLVIGTGKKITLECSQTMGHDKMYWYQQDPGMELHLIHYSYGVNSTEKGDLSSESTVSRIRTEHFPLTLESARPSHTSQYLCASSFGANTGELFFGEGSRLTVL.

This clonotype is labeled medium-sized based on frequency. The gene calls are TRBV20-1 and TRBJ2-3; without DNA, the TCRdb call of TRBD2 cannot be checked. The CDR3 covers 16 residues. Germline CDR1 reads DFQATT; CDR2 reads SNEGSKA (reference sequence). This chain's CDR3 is CSARVQAGGDTDTQYF.

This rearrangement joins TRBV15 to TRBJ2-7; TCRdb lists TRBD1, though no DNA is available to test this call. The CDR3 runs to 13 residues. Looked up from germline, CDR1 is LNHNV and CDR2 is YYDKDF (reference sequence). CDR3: CATSGYRDYEQYF.

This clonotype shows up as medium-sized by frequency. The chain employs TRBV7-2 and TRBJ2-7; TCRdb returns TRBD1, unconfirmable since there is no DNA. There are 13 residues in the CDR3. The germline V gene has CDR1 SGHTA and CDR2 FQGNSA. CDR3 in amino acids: CASSLEGGYEQYF. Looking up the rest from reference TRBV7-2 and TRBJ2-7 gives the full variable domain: GAGVSQSPSNKVTEKGKDVELRCDPISGHTALYWYRQSLGQGLEFLIYFQGNSAPDKSGLPSDRFSAERTGGSVSTLTIQRTQQEDSAVYLCASSLEGGYEQYFGPGTRLTVT.

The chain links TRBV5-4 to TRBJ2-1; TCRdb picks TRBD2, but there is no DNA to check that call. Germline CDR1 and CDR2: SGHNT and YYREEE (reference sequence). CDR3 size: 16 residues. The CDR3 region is CASRPTGTSGYNEQFF.

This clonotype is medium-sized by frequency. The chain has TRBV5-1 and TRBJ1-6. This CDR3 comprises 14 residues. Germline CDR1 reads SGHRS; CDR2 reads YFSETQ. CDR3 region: CASRRRDDNSPLHF. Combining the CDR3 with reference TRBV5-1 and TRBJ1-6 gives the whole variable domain KAGVTQTPRYLIKTRGQQVTLSCSPISGHRSVSWYQQTPGQGLQFLFEYFSETQRNKGNFPGRFSGRQFSNSRSEMNVSTLELGDSALYLCASRRRDDNSPLHFGNGTRLTVT.

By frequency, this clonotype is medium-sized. The CDR3 is CSAGTSGGMAYEQYF. V and J are TRBV20-1 and TRBJ2-7; no DNA is available, so the TRBD2 call from TCRdb remains unchecked. CDR1 DFQATT and CDR2 SNEGSKA come from the germline V gene (reference sequence). This CDR3 has 15 residues.

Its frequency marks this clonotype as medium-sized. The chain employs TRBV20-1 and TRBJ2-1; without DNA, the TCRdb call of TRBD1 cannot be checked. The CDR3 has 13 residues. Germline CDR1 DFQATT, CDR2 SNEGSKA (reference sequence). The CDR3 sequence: CSAQGTRQNEQFF.